This TCR beta chain was profiled in a study of cytomegalovirus exposure and HLA in healthy donors. The germline V gene has CDR1 SGHVS and CDR2 FQNEAQ. V was cut by 2 bases and J by 0 bases, with 7 bases left in between. The CDR3 is 14 residues long. The PCR had 60 Vbeta and 13 Jbeta primers. TCRdb's table, derived via immunoSEQ multiplex PCR, lists solely in-frame clones and lacks some. The data hold around 67,000 clones, with about 80% observed a single time. The sequenced sample was PBMCs. The chain joins TRBV7-8 to TRBJ1-1; a possible D gene is TRBD1 (5 bases). The source of this sequence is a man aged 18 to 30 in good health and CMV-seropositive. The CDR3 is CASSLKGMNTEAFF. The CDR3 nucleotides are TGTGCCAGCAGCTTAAAGGGGATGAACACTGAAGCTTTCTTT.